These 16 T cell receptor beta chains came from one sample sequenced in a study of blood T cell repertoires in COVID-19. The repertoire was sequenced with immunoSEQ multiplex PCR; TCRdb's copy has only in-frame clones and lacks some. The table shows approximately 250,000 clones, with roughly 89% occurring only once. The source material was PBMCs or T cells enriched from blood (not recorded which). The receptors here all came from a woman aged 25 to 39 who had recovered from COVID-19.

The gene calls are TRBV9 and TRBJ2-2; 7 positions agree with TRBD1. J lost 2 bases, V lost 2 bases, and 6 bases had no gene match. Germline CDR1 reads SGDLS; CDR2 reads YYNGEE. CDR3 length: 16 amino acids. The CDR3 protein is CASSVDRDRNTGELFF. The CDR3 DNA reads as TGTGCCAGCAGCGTTGACAGGGATAGAAACACCGGGGAGCTGTTTTTT.

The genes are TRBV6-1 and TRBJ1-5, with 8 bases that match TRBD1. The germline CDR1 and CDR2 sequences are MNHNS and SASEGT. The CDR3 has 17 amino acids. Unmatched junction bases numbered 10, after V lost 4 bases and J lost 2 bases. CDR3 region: CASSGRTGTLGNQPQHF. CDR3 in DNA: TGTGCCAGCAGTGGACGGACAGGGACCTTAGGCAATCAGCCCCAGCATTTT.

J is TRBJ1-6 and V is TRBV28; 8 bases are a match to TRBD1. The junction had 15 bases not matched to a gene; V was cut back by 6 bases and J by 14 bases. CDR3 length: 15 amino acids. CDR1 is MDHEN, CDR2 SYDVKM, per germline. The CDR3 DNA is TGTGCCAGCAGATCGACAGGGGCGGGGGAATTGGCCCTCCACTTT. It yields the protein CASRSTGAGELALHF.

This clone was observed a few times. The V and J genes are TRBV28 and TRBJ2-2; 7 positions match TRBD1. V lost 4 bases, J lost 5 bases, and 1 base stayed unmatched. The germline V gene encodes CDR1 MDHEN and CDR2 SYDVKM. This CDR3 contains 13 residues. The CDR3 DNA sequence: TGTGCCAGCAGTTCGGGACAGACCGGGGAGCTGTTTTTT. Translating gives CASSSGQTGELFF.

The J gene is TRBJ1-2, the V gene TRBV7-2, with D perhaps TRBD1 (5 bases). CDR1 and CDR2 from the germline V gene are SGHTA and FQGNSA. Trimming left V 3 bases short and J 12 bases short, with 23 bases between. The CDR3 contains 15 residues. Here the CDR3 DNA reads TGTGCCAGCAGCTTCCCCCAGCGGGACCCGCTTCTGGACACCTTC. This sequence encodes CASSFPQRDPLLDTF.

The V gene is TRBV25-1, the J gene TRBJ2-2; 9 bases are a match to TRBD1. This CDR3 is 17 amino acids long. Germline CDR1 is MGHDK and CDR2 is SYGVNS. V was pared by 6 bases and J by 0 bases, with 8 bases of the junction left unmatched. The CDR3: CASRQTGGPPNTGELFF. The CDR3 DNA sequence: TGTGCCAGCAGGCAGACAGGGGGGCCACCGAACACCGGGGAGCTGTTTTTT. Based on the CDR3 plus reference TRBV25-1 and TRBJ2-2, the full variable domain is EADIYQTPRYLVIGTGKKITLECSQTMGHDKMYWYQQDPGMELHLIHYSYGVNSTEKGDLSSESTVSRIRTEHFPLTLESARPSHTSQYLCASRQTGGPPNTGELFFGEGSRLTVL.

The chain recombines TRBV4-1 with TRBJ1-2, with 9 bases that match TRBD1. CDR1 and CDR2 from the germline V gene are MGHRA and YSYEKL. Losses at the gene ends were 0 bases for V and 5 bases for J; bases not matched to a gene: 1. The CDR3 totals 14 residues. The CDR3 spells CASSQEGQGYGYTF. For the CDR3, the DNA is TGCGCCAGCAGCCAAGAGGGACAGGGATATGGCTACACCTTC.

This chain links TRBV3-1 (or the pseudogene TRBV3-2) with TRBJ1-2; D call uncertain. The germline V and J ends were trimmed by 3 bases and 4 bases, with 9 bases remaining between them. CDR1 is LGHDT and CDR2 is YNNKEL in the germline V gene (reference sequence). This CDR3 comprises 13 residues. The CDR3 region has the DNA TGTGCCAGCAGCCAGGGCCAGTTCTATGGCTACACCTTC. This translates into CASSQGQFYGYTF.

DNA for the CDR3: TGTGCCAGCAGCTGGACTAAGGGGGGGGAGTTCTTC. Translation gives CASSWTKGGEFF. The chain employs TRBV5-4 and TRBJ2-1, with D maybe TRBD2 (7 bases). There are 12 residues in the CDR3. CDR1 and CDR2 from the germline V gene are SGHNT and YYREEE (reference sequence). Trimming pared 3 bases from V and 14 bases from J, leaving 15 bases between. The variable domain in full, with the rest retrieved from reference TRBV5-4 and TRBJ2-1, is ETGVTQSPTHLIKTRGQQVTLRCSSQSGHNTVSWYQQALGQGPQFIFQYYREEENGRGNFPPRFSGLQFPNYSSELNVNALELDDSALYLCASSWTKGGEFFGPGTRLTVL.

CDR3 protein: CASTASGSPYEQYF. CDR3 sequence (DNA): TGCGCCAGCACTGCAAGCGGGAGTCCTTACGAGCAGTACTTC. V usage is TRBV10-1 and J usage is TRBJ2-7; 8 positions agree with TRBD2. V gave up 7 bases and J gave up 4 bases; unmatched junction bases: 9. The germline gives CDR1 WNHNN, CDR2 SYGVQD (reference sequence). The CDR3 sequence is 14 residues long.

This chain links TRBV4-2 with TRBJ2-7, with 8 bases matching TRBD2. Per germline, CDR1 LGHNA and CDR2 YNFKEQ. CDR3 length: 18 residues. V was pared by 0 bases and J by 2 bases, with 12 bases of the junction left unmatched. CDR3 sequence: CASSQESLTSGRPYEQYF. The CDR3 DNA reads TGTGCCAGCAGCCAAGAAAGTTTAACTAGCGGAAGACCCTACGAGCAGTACTTC.

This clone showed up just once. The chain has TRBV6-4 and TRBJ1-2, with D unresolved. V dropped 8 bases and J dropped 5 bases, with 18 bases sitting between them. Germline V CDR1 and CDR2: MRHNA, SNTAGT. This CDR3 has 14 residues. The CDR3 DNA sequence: TGTGCCAGCTCAGTGGAGGGATCGGGGTATGGCTACACCTTC. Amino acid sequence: CASSVEGSGYGYTF.

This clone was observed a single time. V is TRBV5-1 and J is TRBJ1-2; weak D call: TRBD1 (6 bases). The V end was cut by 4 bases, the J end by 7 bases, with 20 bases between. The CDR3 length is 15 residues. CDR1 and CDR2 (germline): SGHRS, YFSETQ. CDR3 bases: TGCGCCAGCAGCCCAAGTACAATACAGGGCTCTGGCTACACCTTC. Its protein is CASSPSTIQGSGYTF.

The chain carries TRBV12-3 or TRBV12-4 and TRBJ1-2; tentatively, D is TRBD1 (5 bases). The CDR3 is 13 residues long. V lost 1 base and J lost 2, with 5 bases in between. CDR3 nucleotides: TGTGCCAGCAGTTTAGACAGGAACTATGGCTACACCTTC. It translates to CASSLDRNYGYTF.

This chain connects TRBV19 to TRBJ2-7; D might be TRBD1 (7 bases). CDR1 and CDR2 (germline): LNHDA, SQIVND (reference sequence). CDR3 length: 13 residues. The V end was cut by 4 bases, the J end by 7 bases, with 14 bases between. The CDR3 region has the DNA TGTGCCAGTAGTACCACAGGGGCGGGGGAGCAGTACTTC. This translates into CASSTTGAGEQYF.

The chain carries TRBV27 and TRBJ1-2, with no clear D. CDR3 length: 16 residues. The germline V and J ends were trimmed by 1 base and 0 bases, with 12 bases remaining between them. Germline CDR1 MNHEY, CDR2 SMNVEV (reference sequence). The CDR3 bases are TGTGCCAGCAGTTTATGGGCGGGGAAGTCTAACTATGGCTACACCTTC. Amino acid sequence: CASSLWAGKSNYGYTF.